This T cell receptor (beta chain) was captured in a study of tumor T cells in aggressive B-cell lymphoma. Trimming took 5 bases from V and 4 from J, leaving 14 bases between them. Germline V gene lookup returns CDR1 SEHNR and CDR2 FQNEAQ (reference sequence). The CDR3 sequence is 14 residues long. The protocol was immunoSEQ multiplex PCR, while the TCRdb copy is restricted to in-frame clones and leaves out a portion. The repertoire consists of some 7,200 clones, with roughly 90% occurring once and the leading ten covering about 3%. This chain uses TRBV7-9 with TRBJ1-1; no clear D gene. The sequence derives from an adult with diffuse large B cell lymphoma. Some clones in this sample may be carry-over from other donors' samples. The sequenced material came from tumor tissue. The DNA for the CDR3 is TGTGCCAGCAGCCCGACAACCCCAGGCACTGAAGCTTTCTTT. Its translation is CASSPTTPGTEAFF. The full variable domain, in which reference TRBV7-9 and TRBJ1-1 provide the parts outside the CDR3, is DTGVSQNPRHKITKRGQNVTFRCDPISEHNRLYWYRQTLGQGPEFLTYFQNEAQLEKSRLLSDRFSAERPKGSFSTLEIQRTEQGDSAMYLCASSPTTPGTEAFFGQGTRLTVV.